The clone carrying this TCR beta chain was observed a few times. The entry originates in a study of control samples from healthy donors and cancer patients. Clones were read by immunoSEQ multiplex PCR, and TCRdb kept only the in-frame ones, dropping some. There are 120,000 or so clones in the sample; less than 95% occur only once, and roughly 8.8% lies in the top ten. The CDR3 sequence is 15 residues long. The V gene lost 7 bases and the J gene lost 2 bases, with 15 bases spanning the gap. Germline lookup yields CDR1 LNHDA and CDR2 SQIVND (reference sequence). The clonotype was recovered from a man aged 18-30 years in good health. Source material: blood. The chain links TRBV19 to TRBJ1-5; D is uncertain. Written as DNA, the CDR3 is TGTGCCAGTATGCATTGGGGTCAGGGCAATCAGCCCCAGCATTTT. This encodes CASMHWGQGNQPQHF.